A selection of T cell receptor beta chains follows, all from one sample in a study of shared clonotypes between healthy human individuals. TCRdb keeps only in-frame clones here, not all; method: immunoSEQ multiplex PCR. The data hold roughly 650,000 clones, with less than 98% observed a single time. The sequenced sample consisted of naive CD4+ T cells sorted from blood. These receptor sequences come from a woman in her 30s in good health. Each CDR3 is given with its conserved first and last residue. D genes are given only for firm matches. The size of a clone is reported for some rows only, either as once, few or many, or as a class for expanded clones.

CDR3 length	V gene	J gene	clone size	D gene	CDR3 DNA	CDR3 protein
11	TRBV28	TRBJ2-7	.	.	TGTGCCAGCACTTATAAGAACGAGCAGTACTTC	CASTYKNEQYF
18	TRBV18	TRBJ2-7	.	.	TGTGCCAGCTCACCACAGGGACCGGGGGACGGGTACTCCTACGAGCAGTACTTC	CASSPQGPGDGYSYEQYF
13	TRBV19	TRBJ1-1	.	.	TGTGCCAGTAGTATAACCGCGGACACTGAAGCTTTCTTT	CASSITADTEAFF
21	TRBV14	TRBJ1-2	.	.	TGTGCCAGCAGCCATCGACCCCCGGGACACACGAAGCACTGGGATGGGGACGGCTACACCTTC	CASSHRPPGHTKHWDGDGYTF
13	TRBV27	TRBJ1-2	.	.	TGTGCCAGCAGTTCCACCCAGTGGAATGGCTACACCTTC	CASSSTQWNGYTF
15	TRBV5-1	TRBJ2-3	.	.	TGCGCCAGCAGCTTGGCGCCCGCCAGCACAGATACGCAGTATTTT	CASSLAPASTDTQYF
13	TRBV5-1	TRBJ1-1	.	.	TGCGCCAGCAGCTTGTGGGGGCTCACTGAAGCTTTCTTT	CASSLWGLTEAFF
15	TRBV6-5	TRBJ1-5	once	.	TGTGCCAGCAGGGCTTGGCAGGGCAGCAATCAGCCCCAGCATTTT	CASRAWQGSNQPQHF
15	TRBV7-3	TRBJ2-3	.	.	TGTGCCAGCAGCTTAGGGCTAGCGAGCACAGATACGCAGTATTTT	CASSLGLASTDTQYF
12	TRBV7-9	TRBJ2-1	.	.	TGTGCCAGCAGCGGGGCCCCCAATGAGCAGTTCTTC	CASSGAPNEQFF
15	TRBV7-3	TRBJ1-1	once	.	TGTGCCAGCAGCTTAACGCCCGGGGGGAACACTGAAGCTTTCTTT	CASSLTPGGNTEAFF
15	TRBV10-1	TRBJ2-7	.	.	TGCGCCAGCAGTGGAGGCAGGTCCACCGCTACAGCGCAGTACTTC	CASSGGRSTATAQYF
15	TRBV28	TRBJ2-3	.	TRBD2	TGTGCCAGCAGTTTACCTAGCGGGAACACAGATACGCAGTATTTT	CASSLPSGNTDTQYF
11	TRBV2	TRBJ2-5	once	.	TGTGCCAGCACAGGGCTAGAGACCCAGTACTTC	CASTGLETQYF
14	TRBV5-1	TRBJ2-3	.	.	TGCGCCAGCAGCTTGGAGGGATTCACAGATACGCAGTATTTT	CASSLEGFTDTQYF
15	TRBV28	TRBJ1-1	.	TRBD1	TGTGCCAGCAGTTTATCGACAGGGGTGAACACTGAAGCTTTCTTT	CASSLSTGVNTEAFF
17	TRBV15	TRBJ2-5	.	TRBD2	TGTGCCACCAGCAGAGACAGACTAGCGGGAGGGGAAGAGACCCAGTACTTC	CATSRDRLAGGEETQYF
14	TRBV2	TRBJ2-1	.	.	TGTGCCAGCAGTGAATTTAGAATTAACAATGAGCAGTTCTTC	CASSEFRINNEQFF
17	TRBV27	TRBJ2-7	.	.	TGTGCCAGCAGTAGGAGTCAGGGTCCCGGGAGCTCCTACGAGCAGTACTTC	CASSRSQGPGSSYEQYF
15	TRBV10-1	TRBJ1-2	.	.	TGCGCCAGCAGTGAGGGGACCAACCTTTTCTATGGCTACACCTTC	CASSEGTNLFYGYTF
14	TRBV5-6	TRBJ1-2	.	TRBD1	TGTGCCAGCAGTGACAGGGTACCCGGCTATGGCTACACCTTC	CASSDRVPGYGYTF
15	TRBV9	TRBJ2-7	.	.	TGTGCCAGCAGCGCCGGTGAGGGGCGAAACCACGAGCAGTACTTC	CASSAGEGRNHEQYF
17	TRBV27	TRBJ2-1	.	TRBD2	TGTGCCAGCACCTCCCTAGCGGTGGGCAGCTCCTACAATGAGCAGTTCTTC	CASTSLAVGSSYNEQFF
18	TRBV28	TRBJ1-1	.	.	TGTGCCAGCAGTTCGTACCTCGGGGGCGCGAATCTGACCACTGAAGCTTTCTTT	CASSSYLGGANLTTEAFF
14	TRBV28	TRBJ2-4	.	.	TGTGCCAGCAGTTTAGCGGGAGCCAAAAACATTCAGTACTTC	CASSLAGAKNIQYF
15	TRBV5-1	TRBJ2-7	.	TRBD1	TGCGCCAGCAGCTTGGCGACAGGGAGCTCCTACGAGCAGTACTTC	CASSLATGSSYEQYF
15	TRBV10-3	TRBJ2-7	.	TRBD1	TGTGCCATCAGTGTACCAAGGGGGCAATCCTACGAGCAGTACTTC	CAISVPRGQSYEQYF
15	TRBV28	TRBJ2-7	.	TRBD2	TGTGCCAGCAGTTTATCTCTAGCGGGAACTTCCGAGCAGTACTTC	CASSLSLAGTSEQYF
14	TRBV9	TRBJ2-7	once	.	TGTGCCAGCAGCGTAGGAGGGGGAACTTACGAGCAGTACTTC	CASSVGGGTYEQYF
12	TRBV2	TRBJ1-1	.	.	TGTGCCAGCGAACGGCTGAACACTGAAGCTTTCTTT	CASERLNTEAFF
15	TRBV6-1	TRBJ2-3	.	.	TGTGCCAGCAGTGAAGCAGCCCTAAGCACAGATACGCAGTATTTT	CASSEAALSTDTQYF
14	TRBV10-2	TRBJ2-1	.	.	TGCGCCAGCACGGCGATGAGCTCCTACAATGAGCAGTTCTTC	CASTAMSSYNEQFF